This T cell receptor (beta chain) is from a study of control samples from healthy donors and cancer patients. The data were produced by immunoSEQ multiplex PCR, yet TCRdb's version contains in-frame clones alone and is incomplete. The sample has 150,000 to 180,000 clones, approximately 93% seen once. V lost 6 bases and J lost 1, with 12 bases in between. Looked up from germline, CDR1 is MGHDK and CDR2 is SYGVNS. CDR3 length: 15 residues. The chain links TRBV25-1 to TRBJ2-2, with D possibly being TRBD1 (6 bases). This TCR was sampled from a man between 50 and 59 years old in good health. The sequencing input was blood. CDR3 protein: CASRETGLNTGELFF. The CDR3 coding sequence is TGTGCCAGCAGGGAGACAGGACTGAACACCGGGGAGCTGTTTTTT.